Listed below are T cell receptor beta chains from one sample, sequenced in a study of Graves' ophthalmopathy and Graves' hyperthyroidism. TCRdb reprocessed the multiplex PCR reads with MiXCR, giving one entry per CDR3 protein. The sample lists about 420,000 distinct CDR3 sequences, 21% occurring once. Input material: peripheral blood. These receptors came from a woman in her late teens or twenties with stable Graves' hyperthyroidism. Both conserved end residues are part of each CDR3. A D gene is named only where the DNA matches it firmly. Not every row has a clone size; where given, it reads once, few, many or a size class.

>many|TRBV7-3|TRBD2|TRBJ2-5
TGTGCCAGCAGCCTTGGGCAGCGGGGGGGCCGTGGGGCCGGAGAGACCCAGTACTTC
CASSLGQRGGRGAGETQYF
>many|TRBV6-1|-|TRBJ1-5
TGTGCCAGCAGTAGCCTCTACGAAGGGCAGCCCCAGCATTTT
CASSSLYEGQPQHF
>many|TRBV19|-|TRBJ1-5
TGTGCCAGTAGTATAGTGCCCTTAGAGGGTCAGCCCCAGCATTTT
CASSIVPLEGQPQHF
>many|TRBV12-5|-|TRBJ2-7
TGTGCTAGTGGTCCCTACCGGGACCGTTCGCACGAGCAGTACTTC
CASGPYRDRSHEQYF
>many|TRBV28|-|TRBJ2-7
TGTGCCAGCAGTCCCCGAGGGGTAAGGAGCGGAACTAAATCCTACGAGCAGTACTTC
CASSPRGVRSGTKSYEQYF
>many|TRBV19|-|TRBJ2-7
TGTGCCAGTAGCCCCTCGGATAGCGCTGAGCAGTACTTC
CASSPSDSAEQYF
>many|TRBV30|-|TRBJ1-1
TGTGCCTGGAGTCACAGGGTTGGCGCTTTCTTT
CAWSHRVGAFF
>many|TRBV9|-|TRBJ2-7
TGTGCCAGCAACGTAGGTGGGGGCAGATCCTACGAGCAGTACTTC
CASNVGGGRSYEQYF
>many|TRBV19|-|TRBJ2-7
TGTGCCAGTAGTCACATCTGGGGACCATACGAGCAGTACTTC
CASSHIWGPYEQYF
>many|TRBV5-6|-|TRBJ1-5
TGTGCCAGCAGCGGCGGCAGGGAAAATCAGCCCCAGCATTTT
CASSGGRENQPQHF
>many|TRBV6-2/TRBV6-3|-|TRBJ1-1
TGTGCCAGCAGAACCTTGGGGGAAAAAGCTTTCTTT
CASRTLGEKAFF
>-|TRBV10-1|TRBD2|TRBJ2-7
TGCGCCAGCAGATTAGCGGGAGCAGGAATCTACGAGCAGTACTTC
CASRLAGAGIYEQYF
>many|TRBV9|-|TRBJ1-1
TGTGCCAGCAGCGTAGTGGGAACAGGGACTAACACTGAAGCTTTCTTT
CASSVVGTGTNTEAFF
>few|TRBV2|-|TRBJ1-1
TGTGCCAGCAGTGAAGTGCGGCGGGCTGAAGCTTTCTTT
CASSEVRRAEAFF
>many|TRBV29-1|-|TRBJ2-1
TGCAGCGTTGGGGGCAACAGGAAATATCATGAGCAGTTCTTC
CSVGGNRKYHEQFF
>many|TRBV12-3/TRBV12-4|-|TRBJ1-2
TGTGCCAGCAGGGGACACTCTAACTATGGCTACACCTTC
CASRGHSNYGYTF
>many|TRBV19|-|TRBJ1-5
TGTGCCAGTAGTACCTCTCGGGGAGGGCCCCAGCATTTT
CASSTSRGGPQHF
>many|TRBV5-1|TRBD1|TRBJ1-1
TGCGCCAGCAGCCGAACAGGGGGCCCTCTGAACACTGAAGCTTTCTTT
CASSRTGGPLNTEAFF
>many|TRBV7-2|-|TRBJ1-5
TGTGCCAGCAGCCTAGTACCACATAGCAATCAGCCCCAGCATTTT
CASSLVPHSNQPQHF
>many|TRBV19|-|TRBJ1-5
TGTGCCAGTGGGGGGAAGTGGGATAATCAGCCCCAGCATTTT
CASGGKWDNQPQHF
>many|TRBV11-2|-|TRBJ1-6
TGTGCCAGCAGCCCCGGGCTCACTTCACCCCTCCACTTT
CASSPGLTSPLHF
>few|TRBV30|TRBD1|TRBJ2-7
TGTGCCTGGCTAGTCTCCGGGACAGGGGGCGCCGAGCAGTACTTC
CAWLVSGTGGAEQYF
>many|TRBV29-1|-|TRBJ2-7
TGCAGCGTTACAGTGACCTACGAGCAGTACTTC
CSVTVTYEQYF
>many|TRBV20-1|-|TRBJ2-7
TGCAGTGCTACCCTGTTGACAGTCTACGAGCAGTACTTC
CSATLLTVYEQYF
>many|TRBV6-1|-|TRBJ2-7
TGTGCCAGCAGTGAAGCTAGCTCCCTAGGATACGAGCAGTACTTC
CASSEASSLGYEQYF
>many|TRBV10-3|-|TRBJ1-2
TGTGCCATCAGTGAGCCGCAGGGTCATCAAACTAACTATGGCTACACCTTC
CAISEPQGHQTNYGYTF
>many|TRBV20-1|-|TRBJ2-3
TGCAGTGCTTCTACAGATACGCAGTATTTT
CSASTDTQYF
>many|TRBV7-2|TRBD2|TRBJ2-7
TGTGCCAGCAGCTACACTAGCGGGAGTCCCTACGAGCAGTACTTC
CASSYTSGSPYEQYF
>many|TRBV4-3|-|TRBJ1-5
TGCGCCAGCAGCCAAGATCAGGGTCAGCCCCAGCATTTT
CASSQDQGQPQHF
>many|TRBV10-3|TRBD2|TRBJ2-7
TGTGCCATCAGTGAGTCTGTGATTAGCGGGGCCTACGAGCGGTACTTC
CAISESVISGAYERYF
>-|TRBV6-1|TRBD1|TRBJ2-7
TGTGCCAGCAGACCACAGGGGAACACCTACGAGCAGTACTTC
CASRPQGNTYEQYF
>-|TRBV28|TRBD1|TRBJ2-5
TGTGCCAGCAGCCACGGGACAGGCTACCAAGAGACCCAGTACTTC
CASSHGTGYQETQYF
>-|TRBV24-1|TRBD1|TRBJ2-2
TGTGCCACCTCCCTTGCGGGCAGGGGGCGGACCGGGGAGCTGTTTTTT
CATSLAGRGRTGELFF
>many|TRBV6-2/TRBV6-3|TRBD1|TRBJ2-2
TGTGCCAGCAGCAGGACAGGGCCCGGGGAGCTGTTTTTT
CASSRTGPGELFF
>-|TRBV12-3/TRBV12-4|TRBD1|TRBJ1-2
TGTGCCAGCAGCCACCGGGACAGGGGGTCTTATGGCTACACCTTC
CASSHRDRGSYGYTF
>many|TRBV6-2/TRBV6-3|-|TRBJ1-5
TGTGCCAGCAGGGGTAGCAATCAGCCCCAGCATTTT
CASRGSNQPQHF
>once|TRBV11-1|-|TRBJ1-4
TGTGCCAGCAGCCCCACGGGCGAAGGATGGACTAATGAAAAACTGTTTTTT
CASSPTGEGWTNEKLFF
>few|TRBV3-1|-|TRBJ1-2
TGTGCCAGCAGCCAAGACCTCATAGACGCACCCGGCTACACCTTC
CASSQDLIDAPGYTF
>-|TRBV30|-|TRBJ1-1
TGTGCCTGCCGAGAGAACACTGAAGCTTTCTTT
CACRENTEAFF
>many|TRBV30|-|TRBJ2-7
TGTGCCTGGAGCGGGAGTACCTACGAGCAGTACTTC
CAWSGSTYEQYF
>few|TRBV12-3/TRBV12-4|-|TRBJ1-5
TGTGCCAGCAGTTTTATGACGGAAGATAGCAATCAGCCCCAGCATTTT
CASSFMTEDSNQPQHF
>-|TRBV2|-|TRBJ1-5
TGTGCCAGCAGTCAGCTAGTCGAGAGCAATCAGCCCCAGCATTTT
CASSQLVESNQPQHF
>many|TRBV10-3|-|TRBJ2-5
TGTGCCATCAGTGACCAGGGACGGTTCCAAGAGACCCAGTACTTC
CAISDQGRFQETQYF
>many|TRBV11-2|TRBD1|TRBJ2-5
TGTGCCAGCAGCTTAGCCCCGGACAGGGTGTTTGAGACCCAGTACTTC
CASSLAPDRVFETQYF
>many|TRBV6-1|TRBD2|TRBJ2-5
TGTGCCAGCAGCAGCCTTATAGCGGGAGAGGGTGAGACCCAGTACTTC
CASSSLIAGEGETQYF
>many|TRBV10-3|-|TRBJ1-1
TGTGCCACGCAGGGGTATCGCACTGAAGCTTTCTTT
CATQGYRTEAFF
>many|TRBV6-5|TRBD1|TRBJ1-2
TGTGCCAGCAGCAAAACCGGACAGGGGGATGGCTACACCTTC
CASSKTGQGDGYTF
>few|TRBV11-2|TRBD1|TRBJ2-1
TGTGCCAGCAGCCCAAGACAGGGGTCTTCCTACAATGAGCAGTTCTTC
CASSPRQGSSYNEQFF
>many|TRBV12-3/TRBV12-4|-|TRBJ2-7
TGTGCCAGCAGTTTAAGGTGGGGGAGTAACTCCTACGAGCAGTACTTC
CASSLRWGSNSYEQYF
>many|TRBV4-2|TRBD1|TRBJ1-1
TGTGCCAGCAGCCAAGATCGAGGGGGCGACACTGAAGCTTTCTTT
CASSQDRGGDTEAFF
>-|TRBV28|TRBD1|TRBJ1-2
TGTGCCAGCAGTATCGGGACAGACTCTAACTATGGCTACACCTTC
CASSIGTDSNYGYTF
>many|TRBV6-2/TRBV6-3|TRBD2|TRBJ2-2
TGTGCCAGCAGTTACCAAGGGACTAGTTACACCGGGGAGCTGTTTTTT
CASSYQGTSYTGELFF
>many|TRBV4-3|-|TRBJ1-5
TGCGCCAGCAGCCAAGATGGAGACGCAAATCAGCCCCAGCATTTT
CASSQDGDANQPQHF